The source of this T cell receptor (beta chain) is a study of control samples from healthy donors and cancer patients. Generated by immunoSEQ multiplex PCR, the TCRdb table keeps only in-frame clones and is missing some. This sample has approximately 110,000 clones, with 80% to 90% found just once. Trimming stripped 0 bases from V and 2 bases from J, with 11 bases between. Germline CDR1 is LNHDA and CDR2 is SQIVND (reference sequence). This CDR3 region has 16 residues. This clone occurred once. This sequence originates from a woman aged 45-65 years in good health. The sequencing sample was made of blood. The rearrangement joins TRBV19 to TRBJ1-5, with D unclear. CDR3 sequence reads: CASSIDHPKGNQPQHF. The CDR3 nucleotides are TGTGCCAGTAGTATAGATCACCCAAAAGGCAATCAGCCCCAGCATTTT. The full variable domain, rest sourced from reference TRBV19 and TRBJ1-5, is DGGITQSPKYLFRKEGQNVTLSCEQNLNHDAMYWYRQDPGQGLRLIYYSQIVNDFQKGDIAEGYSVSREKKESFPLTVTSAQKNPTAFYLCASSIDHPKGNQPQHFGDGTRLSIL.